This entry features one TCR beta chain sequence. As yet, its antigen is unknown. CDR3 length equals 16 residues. V dropped 7 bases and J dropped 3; count of bases not matched to a gene: 9. CDR1 is LNHDA, CDR2 SQIVND, per germline (reference sequence). The sample is drawn from a study of T cell responses to AZD1222 COVID-19 vaccine. Findings and limits, study-wide: Vaccine-related CD4 TCRs covered spike, predominating at 160-218 and 743-854.

The data were produced by immunoSEQ multiplex PCR, yet TCRdb's version contains in-frame clones alone and is incomplete. The profile covers fewer than 120,000 clones, with approximately 90% appearing a single time and roughly 15% taken by the ten largest. The rearrangement uses TRBV19 and TRBJ1-4; 9 bases align to TRBD1. The sequence was obtained from an adult who received the AZD1222 COVID-19 vaccine. Sequenced here: peripheral blood, sampled 28 days after the second AZD1222 dose. The CDR3 DNA is TGTGCCAGTACCCCGGGACAGGGTATCGCTAATGAAAAACTGTTTTTT. This translates into CASTPGQGIANEKLFF.